This T cell receptor (beta chain) stems from a study of post-analysis software for immune sequencing data. Study-wide results and caveats: In patients, about 5 TRBV segments were more frequent than in controls, with TRBV5-6, TRBV5-1 and TRBV20-1 among them.

As regards this clonotype: Its antigen is as yet unknown.

cDNA libraries of TCR beta carried unique molecular identifiers. TCRdb called the PCR reads again in MiXCR, with one record for every CDR3 protein. The table records fewer than 850,000 distinct CDR3 sequences, 30% of them present only once. V gave up 4 bases and J gave up 2 bases, with 8 bases separating them. This CDR3 has 12 residues. Germline loops: CDR1 SQVTM, CDR2 ANQGSEA. Source material: blood. V gene TRBV29-1 combines with J gene TRBJ1-2; the D is unclear. The source is a girl aged 10-17 years with multiple sclerosis. The CDR3 nucleotides are TGCAGCGTTGTTCGATCAAACTATGGCTACACCTTC. This translates into CSVVRSNYGYTF.